This T cell receptor beta chain was recorded in a study of shared clonotypes between healthy human individuals. Study results and limitations: Naive subsets generally had larger estimated richness than memory subsets.

A word on this clone: No antigen is known for it.

Sequenced by immunoSEQ multiplex PCR; TCRdb stores in-frame clones only, minus some. This table has around 300,000 clones, 80% to 90% appearing once. The V and J ends lost 6 bases and 2 bases respectively, with 10 bases between them. The length of the CDR3 is 14 residues. CDR1 is MNHEY and CDR2 is SVGAGI in the germline V gene. Sequencing was done on a sample of memory CD8+ T cells sorted from blood. This sample's subset: CD45RO+ cells pooled with CCR7-negative TemRA cells. The clonotype was recovered from a man younger than 35 in good health. The rearrangement links TRBV6-5 to TRBJ2-2; D unresolved. The CDR3 nucleotides are TGTGCCAGCAGCCCGGTCCTCAACACCGGGGAGCTGTTTTTT. Its translation: CASSPVLNTGELFF.